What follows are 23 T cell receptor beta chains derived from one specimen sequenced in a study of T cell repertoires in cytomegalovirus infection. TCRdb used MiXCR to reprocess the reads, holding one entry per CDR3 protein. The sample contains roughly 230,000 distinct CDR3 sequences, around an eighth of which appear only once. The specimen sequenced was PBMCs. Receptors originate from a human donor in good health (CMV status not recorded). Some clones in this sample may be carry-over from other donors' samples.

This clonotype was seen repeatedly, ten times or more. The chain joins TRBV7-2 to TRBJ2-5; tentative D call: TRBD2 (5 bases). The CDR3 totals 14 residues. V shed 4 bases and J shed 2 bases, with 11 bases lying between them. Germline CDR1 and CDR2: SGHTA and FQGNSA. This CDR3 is CASSSPPGQETQYF. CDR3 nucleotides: TGTGCCAGCAGCTCTCCCCCGGGGCAAGAGACCCAGTACTTC.

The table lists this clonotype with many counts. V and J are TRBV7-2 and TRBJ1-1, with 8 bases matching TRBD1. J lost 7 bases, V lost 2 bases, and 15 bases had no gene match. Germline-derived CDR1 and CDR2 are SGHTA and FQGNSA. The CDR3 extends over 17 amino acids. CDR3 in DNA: TGTGCCAGCAGCTTAACTATCAGGACAGGGAAGGAAAATGAAGCTTTCTTT. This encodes CASSLTIRTGKENEAFF.

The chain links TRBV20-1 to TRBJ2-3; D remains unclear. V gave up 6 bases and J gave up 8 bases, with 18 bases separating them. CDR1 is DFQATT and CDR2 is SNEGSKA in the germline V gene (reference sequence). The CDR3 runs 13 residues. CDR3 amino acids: CSALPLVGGTQYF. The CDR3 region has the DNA TGCAGTGCGCTCCCCTTGGTGGGTGGTACGCAGTATTTT.

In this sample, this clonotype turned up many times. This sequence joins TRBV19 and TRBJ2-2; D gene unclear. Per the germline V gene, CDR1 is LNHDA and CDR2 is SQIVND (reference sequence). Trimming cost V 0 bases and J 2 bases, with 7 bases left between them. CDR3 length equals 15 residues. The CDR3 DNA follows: TGTGCCAGTAGTATAGAGGCCCTTAACACCGGGGAGCTGTTTTTT. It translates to CASSIEALNTGELFF.

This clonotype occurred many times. The CDR3 DNA reads as TGTGCCAGCAGTTCACCCCACGAGGCGCGAGGGGCCAACGTCCTGACTTTC. This sequence encodes CASSSPHEARGANVLTF. The chain carries TRBV28 and TRBJ2-6; D call uncertain. Trimming removed 4 bases at V and 4 bases at J, with 17 bases between. This CDR3 has 17 residues. The germline V gene encodes CDR1 MDHEN and CDR2 SYDVKM.

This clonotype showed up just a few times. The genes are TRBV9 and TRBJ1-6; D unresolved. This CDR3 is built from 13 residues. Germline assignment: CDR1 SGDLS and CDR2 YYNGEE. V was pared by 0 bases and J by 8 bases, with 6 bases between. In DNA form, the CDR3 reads TGTGCCAGCAGCGTAGAAGATGATTCACCCCTCCACTTT. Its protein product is CASSVEDDSPLHF.

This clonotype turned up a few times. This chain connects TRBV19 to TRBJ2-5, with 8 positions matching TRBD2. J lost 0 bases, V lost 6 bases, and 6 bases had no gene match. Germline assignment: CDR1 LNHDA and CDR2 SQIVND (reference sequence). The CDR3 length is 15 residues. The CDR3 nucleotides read TGTGCCAGTAGGTGGACTAGCTACAACCAAGAGACCCAGTACTTC. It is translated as CASRWTSYNQETQYF.

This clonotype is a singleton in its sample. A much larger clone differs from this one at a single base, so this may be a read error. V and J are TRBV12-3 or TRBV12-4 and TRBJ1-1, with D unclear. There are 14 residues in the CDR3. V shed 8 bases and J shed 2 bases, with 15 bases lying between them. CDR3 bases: TGTGCCAGCGATTACGGCAGCCTTAACACTGAAGCTTTCTTT. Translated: CASDYGSLNTEAFF.

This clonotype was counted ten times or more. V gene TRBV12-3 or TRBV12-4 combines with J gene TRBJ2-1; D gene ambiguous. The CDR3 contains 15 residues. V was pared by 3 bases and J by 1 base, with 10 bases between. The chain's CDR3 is CASSLDLGSYNEQFF. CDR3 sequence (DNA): TGTGCCAGCAGTTTGGATCTCGGGTCCTACAATGAGCAGTTCTTC.

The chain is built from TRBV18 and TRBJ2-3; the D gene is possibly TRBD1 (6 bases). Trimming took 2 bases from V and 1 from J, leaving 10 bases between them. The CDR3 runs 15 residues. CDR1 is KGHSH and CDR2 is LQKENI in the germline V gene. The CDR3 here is CASSPIRGGTDTQYF. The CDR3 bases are TGTGCCAGCTCACCAATCAGGGGAGGCACAGATACGCAGTATTTT.

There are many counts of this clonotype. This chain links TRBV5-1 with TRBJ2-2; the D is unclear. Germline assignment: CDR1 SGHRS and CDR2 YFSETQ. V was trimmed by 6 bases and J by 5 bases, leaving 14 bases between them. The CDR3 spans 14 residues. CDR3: CASTTRPLTGELFF. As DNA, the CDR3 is TGCGCCAGCACCACCAGACCCCTGACCGGGGAGCTGTTTTTT.

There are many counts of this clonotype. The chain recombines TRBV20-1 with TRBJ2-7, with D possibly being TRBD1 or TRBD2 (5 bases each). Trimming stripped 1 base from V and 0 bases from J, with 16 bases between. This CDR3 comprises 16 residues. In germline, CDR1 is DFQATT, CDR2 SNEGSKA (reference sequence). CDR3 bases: TGCAGTGCTAGAGCCTACCGGGACGTAACCTCCTACGAGCAGTACTTC. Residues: CSARAYRDVTSYEQYF.

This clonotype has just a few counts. The CDR3 sequence: CASSLGRTPNTEAFF. In DNA form, the CDR3 reads TGTGCCAGCAGCTTGGGCCGGACACCGAACACTGAAGCTTTCTTT. V usage is TRBV5-6 and J usage is TRBJ1-1; weak D call: TRBD1 (5 bases). This CDR3 has 15 amino acids. Germline lookup yields CDR1 SGHDT and CDR2 YYEEEE. V was pared by 0 bases and J by 1 base, with 10 bases between.

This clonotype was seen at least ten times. DNA of the CDR3: TGTGCCAGCAGCCAAGAAGCCGGGACTGGAGAGACCCAGTACTTC. It translates to CASSQEAGTGETQYF. The chain carries TRBV4-2 and TRBJ2-5; D is perhaps TRBD2 (6 bases). Per the germline V gene, CDR1 is LGHNA and CDR2 is YNFKEQ. V dropped 0 bases and J dropped 4 bases, with 12 bases sitting between them. This CDR3 spans 15 amino acids.

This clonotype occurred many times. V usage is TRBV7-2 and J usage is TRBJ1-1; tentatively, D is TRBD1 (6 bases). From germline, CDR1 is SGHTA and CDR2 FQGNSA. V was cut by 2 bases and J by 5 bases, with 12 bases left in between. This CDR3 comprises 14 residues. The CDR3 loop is CASSLRGLDTEAFF. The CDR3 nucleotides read TGTGCCAGCAGCTTACGGGGGCTGGATACTGAAGCTTTCTTT.

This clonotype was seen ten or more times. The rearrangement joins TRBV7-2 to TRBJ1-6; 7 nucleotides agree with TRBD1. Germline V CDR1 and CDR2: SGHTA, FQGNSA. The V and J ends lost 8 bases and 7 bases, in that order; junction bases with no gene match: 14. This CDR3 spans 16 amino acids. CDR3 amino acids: CASGSFSAGGNSPLHF. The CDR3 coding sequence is TGTGCCAGCGGGTCATTCTCGGCAGGGGGGAATTCACCCCTCCACTTT.

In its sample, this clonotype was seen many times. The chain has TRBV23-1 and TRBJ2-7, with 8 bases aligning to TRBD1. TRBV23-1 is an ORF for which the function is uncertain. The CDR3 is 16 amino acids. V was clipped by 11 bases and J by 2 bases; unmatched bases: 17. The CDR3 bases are TGCGCCTGGATAAAGGACAGGGTTGAGTGGGCCTACGAGCAGTACTTC. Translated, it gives CAWIKDRVEWAYEQYF.

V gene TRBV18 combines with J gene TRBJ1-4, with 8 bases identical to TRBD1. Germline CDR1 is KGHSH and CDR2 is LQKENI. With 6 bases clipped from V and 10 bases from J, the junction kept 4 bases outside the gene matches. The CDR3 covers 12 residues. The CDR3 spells CASSTGEGKLFF. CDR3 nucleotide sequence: TGTGCCAGCTCGACAGGGGAAGGAAAACTGTTTTTT.

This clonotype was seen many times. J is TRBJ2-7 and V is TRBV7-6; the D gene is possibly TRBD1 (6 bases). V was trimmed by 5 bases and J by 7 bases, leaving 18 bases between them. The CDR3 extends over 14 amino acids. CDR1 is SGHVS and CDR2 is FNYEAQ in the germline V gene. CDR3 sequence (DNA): TGTGCCAGCAGCATCCAGACAGGTTTGGGGGAGCAGTACTTC. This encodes CASSIQTGLGEQYF. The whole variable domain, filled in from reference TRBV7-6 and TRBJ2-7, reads GAGVSQSPRYKVTKRGQDVALRCDPISGHVSLYWYRQALGQGPEFLTYFNYEAQQDKSGLPNDRFSAERPEGSISTLTIQRTEQRDSAMYRCASSIQTGLGEQYFGPGTRLTVT.

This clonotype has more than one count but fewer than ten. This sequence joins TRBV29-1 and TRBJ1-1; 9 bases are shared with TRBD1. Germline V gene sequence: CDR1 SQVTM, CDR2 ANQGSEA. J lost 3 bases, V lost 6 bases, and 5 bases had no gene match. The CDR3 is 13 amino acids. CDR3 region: CSVQQGADTEAFF. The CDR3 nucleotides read TGCAGCGTCCAACAGGGGGCTGACACTGAAGCTTTCTTT. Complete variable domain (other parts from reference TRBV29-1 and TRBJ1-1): SAVISQKPSRDICQRGTSLTIQCQVDSQVTMMFWYRQQPGQSLTLIATANQGSEATYESGFVIDKFPISRPNLTFSTLTVSNMSPEDSSIYLCSVQQGADTEAFFGQGTRLTVV.

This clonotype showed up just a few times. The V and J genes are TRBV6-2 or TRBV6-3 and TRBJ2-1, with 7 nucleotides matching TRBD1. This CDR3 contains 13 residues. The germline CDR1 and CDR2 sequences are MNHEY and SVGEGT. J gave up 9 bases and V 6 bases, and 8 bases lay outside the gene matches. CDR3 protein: CASSDRVMSEQFF. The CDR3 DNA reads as TGTGCCAGCAGCGACAGGGTGATGAGTGAGCAGTTCTTC.

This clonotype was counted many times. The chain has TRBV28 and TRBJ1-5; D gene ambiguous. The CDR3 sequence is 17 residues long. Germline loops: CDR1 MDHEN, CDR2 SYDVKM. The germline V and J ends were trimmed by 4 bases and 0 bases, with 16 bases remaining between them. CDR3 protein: CASSSVGRKRSNQPQHF. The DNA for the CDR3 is TGTGCCAGCAGTTCCGTCGGTCGAAAGCGTAGCAATCAGCCCCAGCATTTT.

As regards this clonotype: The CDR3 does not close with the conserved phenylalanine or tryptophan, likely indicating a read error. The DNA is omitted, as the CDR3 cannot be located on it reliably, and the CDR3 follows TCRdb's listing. This CDR3 reads CATSELNSQNTGELFG. The chain is built from TRBV24-1 and TRBJ2-2. Germline-derived CDR1 and CDR2 are KGHDR and SFDVKD. The CDR3 comprises 16 residues, both ends counted.